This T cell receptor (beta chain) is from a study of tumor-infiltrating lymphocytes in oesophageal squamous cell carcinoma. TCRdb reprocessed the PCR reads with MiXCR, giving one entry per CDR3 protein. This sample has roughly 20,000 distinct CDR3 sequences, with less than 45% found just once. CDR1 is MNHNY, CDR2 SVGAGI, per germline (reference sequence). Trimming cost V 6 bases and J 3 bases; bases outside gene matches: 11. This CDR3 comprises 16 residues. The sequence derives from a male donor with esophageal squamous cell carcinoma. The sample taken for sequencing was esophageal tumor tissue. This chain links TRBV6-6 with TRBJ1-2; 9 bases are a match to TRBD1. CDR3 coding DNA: TGTGCCAGCAGAACCGGGACAGGGTGGTTGGACTATGGCTACACCTTC. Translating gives CASRTGTGWLDYGYTF.